The present T cell receptor (beta chain) was sequenced within a study of shared clonotypes between healthy human individuals. The study's findings and limits: Generally, naive subsets (rather than memory subsets) showed larger estimated richness. Lower generation probabilities were found for non-shared clonotypes than for those shared by all four donors.

V was pared by 5 bases and J by 4 bases, with 5 bases between. The germline gives CDR1 SGHAT, CDR2 FQNNGV. The CDR3 length is 11 residues. CD45RO-negative, CCR7-positively selected cells formed the naive CD8 fraction, excluding terminally differentiated effector memory CD45RA+ cells. Assay used: immunoSEQ multiplex PCR; TCRdb lists only in-frame clones, some missing. The data contain some 2.1 million clones, about 95% of them singletons. Comment on this clone: Antigen: not known.

Sequencing used naive CD8+ T cells sorted from blood. The rearrangement joins TRBV11-2 to TRBJ2-5; no clear D. The sequence came from a man aged 18-30 years in good health. The CDR3 sequence is CASSDRETQYF. CDR3 in DNA: TGTGCCAGCAGCGATCGAGAGACCCAGTACTTC.